This TCR beta chain is from a study of T cell responses to AZD1222 COVID-19 vaccine. General study findings and limits: Clonal diversity may have been underestimated in mostly white British donors. Seropositive status at baseline applied to only five to seven AZD1222 recipients. There were repertoire samples only from the period after the peak T cell response. After two AZD1222 doses, spike-specific TCR breadth and depth rose versus day 0.

TCRdb's copy holds only in-frame clones and misses some; the assay was immunoSEQ multiplex PCR. The sample has about 190,000 clones, approximately 90% seen once. CDR1 and CDR2 from the germline V gene are SGHVS and FNYEAQ. V shed 0 bases and J shed 9 bases, with 9 bases lying between them. This CDR3 spans 13 amino acids. About this clone itself: Its antigen is not known.

The gene calls are TRBV7-6 and TRBJ2-1, with no clear D. The sample here was peripheral blood, taken 28 days after the second dose of the MenACWY control vaccine. This TCR was recovered from an adult who received the MenACWY meningococcal vaccine as a control. CDR3 coding DNA: TGTGCCAGCAGCTTAGCAGGGTTTGGTGAGCAGTTCTTC. Translation gives CASSLAGFGEQFF.